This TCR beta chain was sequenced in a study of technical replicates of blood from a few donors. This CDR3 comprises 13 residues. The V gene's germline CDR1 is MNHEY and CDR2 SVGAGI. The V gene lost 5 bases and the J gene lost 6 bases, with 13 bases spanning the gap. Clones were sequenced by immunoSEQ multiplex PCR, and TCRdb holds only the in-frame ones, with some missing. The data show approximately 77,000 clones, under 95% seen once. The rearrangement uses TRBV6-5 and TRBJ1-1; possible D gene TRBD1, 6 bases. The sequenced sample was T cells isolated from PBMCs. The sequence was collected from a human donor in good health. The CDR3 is CASSNRAEAEAFF. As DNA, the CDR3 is TGTGCCAGCAGTAACAGGGCGGAGGCTGAAGCTTTCTTT.